This TCR beta chain was identified in a study of blood T cells in healthy people across ages. V was pared by 4 bases and J by 9 bases, with 18 bases of the junction left unmatched. CDR1 and CDR2 (germline): SNHLY, FYNNEI. This CDR3 region has 17 residues. General study findings and limits: Higher naive T cell percentage went strongly together with higher TCR beta diversity. Leaving the PBMCs unsorted stopped any conclusive comparison of naive versus antigen-experienced cells. Considered underestimates were the diversity estimates obtained from one million T cells.

As regards this clonotype: Its specificity is unknown.

Primed by a sample-barcoded 5' primer and a J-beta primer mix, a second PCR proceeded for about 6 to 12 cycles. Every cDNA molecule bore a tag from a template-switch adaptor containing 12 random nucleotides. MiXCR was run by TCRdb on the 5' RACE reads, yielding one entry per CDR3 protein. The data show about 830,000 distinct CDR3 sequences, 58% seen once. V usage is TRBV2 and J usage is TRBJ2-7, with 10 bases identical to TRBD2. Sequenced sample: blood. This receptor was identified in a man aged 30 to 39 in good health. Here the CDR3 reads CASSVVPSGRTGFGQYF. CDR3 bases: TGTGCCAGCAGTGTAGTACCTAGCGGGAGAACCGGATTCGGGCAGTACTTC.